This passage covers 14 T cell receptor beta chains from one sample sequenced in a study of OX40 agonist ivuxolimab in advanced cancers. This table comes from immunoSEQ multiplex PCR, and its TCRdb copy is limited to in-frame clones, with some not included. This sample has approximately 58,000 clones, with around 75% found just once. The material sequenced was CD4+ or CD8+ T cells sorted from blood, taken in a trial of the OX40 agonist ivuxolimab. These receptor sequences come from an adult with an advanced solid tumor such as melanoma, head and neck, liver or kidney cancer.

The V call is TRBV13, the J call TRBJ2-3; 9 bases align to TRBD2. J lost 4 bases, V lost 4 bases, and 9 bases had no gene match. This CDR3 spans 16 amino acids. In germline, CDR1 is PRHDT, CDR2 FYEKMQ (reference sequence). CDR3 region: CASSSGNSGSSDTQYF. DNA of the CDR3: TGTGCCAGCAGCTCAGGGAATAGCGGGAGCTCAGATACGCAGTATTTT.

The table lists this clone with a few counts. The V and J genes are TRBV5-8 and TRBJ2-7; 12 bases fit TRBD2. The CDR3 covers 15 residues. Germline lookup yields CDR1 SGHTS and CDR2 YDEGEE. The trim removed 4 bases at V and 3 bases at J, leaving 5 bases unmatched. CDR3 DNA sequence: TGTGCCAGCAGCGCCTGGACTAGCGGGAACTACGAGCAGTACTTC. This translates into CASSAWTSGNYEQYF.

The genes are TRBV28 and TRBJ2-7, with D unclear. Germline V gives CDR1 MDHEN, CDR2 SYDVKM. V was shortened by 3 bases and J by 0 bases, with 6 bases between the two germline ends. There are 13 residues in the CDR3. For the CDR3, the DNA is TGTGCCAGCAGTTTGGGAAGCTCCTACGAGCAGTACTTC. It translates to CASSLGSSYEQYF.

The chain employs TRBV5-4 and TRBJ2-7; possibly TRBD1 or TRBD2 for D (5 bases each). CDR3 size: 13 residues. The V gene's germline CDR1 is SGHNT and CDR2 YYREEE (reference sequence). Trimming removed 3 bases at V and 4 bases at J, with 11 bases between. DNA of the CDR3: TGTGCCAGCAGCTCAGGGAGAGGGTACGAGCAGTACTTC. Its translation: CASSSGRGYEQYF.

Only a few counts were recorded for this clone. CDR3 protein: CASSIAGAGYGYTF. CDR3 DNA sequence: TGTGCCAGTAGTATTGCGGGGGCTGGGTATGGCTACACCTTC. The chain has TRBV19 and TRBJ1-2; D possibly corresponds to TRBD1 (6 bases). The CDR3 spans 14 residues. Germline-derived CDR1 and CDR2 are LNHDA and SQIVND (reference sequence). Trimming cost V 3 bases and J 5 bases, with 13 bases left between them. The complete variable domain, with remaining parts taken from reference TRBV19 and TRBJ1-2, reads DGGITQSPKYLFRKEGQNVTLSCEQNLNHDAMYWYRQDPGQGLRLIYYSQIVNDFQKGDIAEGYSVSREKKESFPLTVTSAQKNPTAFYLCASSIAGAGYGYTFGSGTRLTVV.

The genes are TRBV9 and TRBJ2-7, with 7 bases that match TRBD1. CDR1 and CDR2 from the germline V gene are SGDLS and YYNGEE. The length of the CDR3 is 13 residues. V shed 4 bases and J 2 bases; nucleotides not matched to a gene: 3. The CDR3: CASSKGQTYEQYF. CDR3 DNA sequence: TGTGCCAGCAGCAAGGGACAGACCTACGAGCAGTACTTC.

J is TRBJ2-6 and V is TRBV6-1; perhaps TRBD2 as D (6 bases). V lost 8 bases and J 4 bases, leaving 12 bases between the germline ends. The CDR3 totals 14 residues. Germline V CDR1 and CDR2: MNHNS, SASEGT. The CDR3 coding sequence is TGTGCCAGCGGGGGGAAGGTCGGGGCCAACGTCCTGACTTTC. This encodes CASGGKVGANVLTF.

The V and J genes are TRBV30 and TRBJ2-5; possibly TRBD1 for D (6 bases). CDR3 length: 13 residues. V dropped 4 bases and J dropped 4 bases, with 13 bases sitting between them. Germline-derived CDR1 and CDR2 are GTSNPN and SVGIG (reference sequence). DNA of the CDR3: TGTGCCTGGAACTCTGGGGGCGCAGAGACCCAGTACTTC. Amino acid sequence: CAWNSGGAETQYF.

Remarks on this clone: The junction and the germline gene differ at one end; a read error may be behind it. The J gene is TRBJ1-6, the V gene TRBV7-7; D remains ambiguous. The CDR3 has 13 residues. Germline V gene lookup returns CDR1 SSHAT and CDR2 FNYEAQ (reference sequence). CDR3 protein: CASSLSFNSPLHF. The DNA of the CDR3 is TGTGCTAGCAGCTTATCCTTCAATTCACCCCTCCACTTT. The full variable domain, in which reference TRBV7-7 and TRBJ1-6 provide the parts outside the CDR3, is GAGVSQSPRYKVTKRGQDVTLRCDPISSHATLYWYQQALGQGPEFLTYFNYEAQPDKSGLPSDRFSAERPEGSISTLTIQRTEQRDSAMYRCASSLSFNSPLHFGNGTRLTVT.

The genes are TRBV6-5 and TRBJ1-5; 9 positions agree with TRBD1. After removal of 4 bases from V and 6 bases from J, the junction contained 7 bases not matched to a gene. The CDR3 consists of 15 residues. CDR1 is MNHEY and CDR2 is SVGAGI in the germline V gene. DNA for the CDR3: TGTGCCAGCAGTTTAGGGGACAGGGAAAGTCAGCCCCAGCATTTT. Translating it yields CASSLGDRESQPQHF.

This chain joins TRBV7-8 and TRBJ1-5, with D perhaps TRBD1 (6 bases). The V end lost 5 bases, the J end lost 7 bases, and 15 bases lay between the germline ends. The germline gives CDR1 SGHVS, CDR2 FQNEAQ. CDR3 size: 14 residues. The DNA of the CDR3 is TGTGCCAGCAGCGAAGCTGGGGGGGCCCAGCCCCAGCATTTT. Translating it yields CASSEAGGAQPQHF.

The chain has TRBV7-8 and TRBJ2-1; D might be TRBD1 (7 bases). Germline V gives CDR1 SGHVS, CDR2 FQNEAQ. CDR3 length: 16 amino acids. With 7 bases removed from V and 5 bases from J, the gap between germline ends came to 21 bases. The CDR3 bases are TGTGCCAGCATCCCCAACAGGGGAGGTTTGAACAATGAGCAGTTCTTC. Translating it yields CASIPNRGGLNNEQFF.

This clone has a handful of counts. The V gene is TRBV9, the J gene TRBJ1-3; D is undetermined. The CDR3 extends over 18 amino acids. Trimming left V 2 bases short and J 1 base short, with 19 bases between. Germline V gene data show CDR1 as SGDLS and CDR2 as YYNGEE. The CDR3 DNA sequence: TGTGCCAGCAGCGTGACCGGAAGGCCCTCGTTGTCTGGAAACACCATATATTTT. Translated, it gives CASSVTGRPSLSGNTIYF.

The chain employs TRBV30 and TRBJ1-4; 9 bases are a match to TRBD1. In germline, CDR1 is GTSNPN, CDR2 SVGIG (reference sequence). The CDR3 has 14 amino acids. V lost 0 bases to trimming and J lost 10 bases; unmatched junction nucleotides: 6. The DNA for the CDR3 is TGTGCCTGGAGTGTAACAGGGGGCTTCGGAAAACTGTTTTTT. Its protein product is CAWSVTGGFGKLFF.